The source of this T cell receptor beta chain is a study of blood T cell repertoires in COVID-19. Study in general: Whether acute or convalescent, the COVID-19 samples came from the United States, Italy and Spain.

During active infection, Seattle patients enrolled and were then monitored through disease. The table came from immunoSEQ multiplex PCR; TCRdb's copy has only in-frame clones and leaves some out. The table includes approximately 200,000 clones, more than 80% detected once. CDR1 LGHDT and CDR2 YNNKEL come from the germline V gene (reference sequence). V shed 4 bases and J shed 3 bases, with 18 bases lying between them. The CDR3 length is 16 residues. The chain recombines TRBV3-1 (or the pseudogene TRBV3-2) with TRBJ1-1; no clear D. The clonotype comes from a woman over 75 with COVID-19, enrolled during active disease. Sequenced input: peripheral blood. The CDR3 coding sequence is TGTGCCAGCAGCCCCCAGTTGGGCGGGGTGGACACTGAAGCTTTCTTT. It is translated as CASSPQLGGVDTEAFF.